This entry lists 20 T cell receptor beta chains sequenced from one sample in a study of T-cell reconstitution after alpha-beta-depleted transplantation in children. Unique molecular identifiers tagged the TCRbeta library. TCRdb itself ran the PCR reads through MiXCR, one entry per CDR3 protein. The sample includes some 440,000 distinct CDR3 sequences, around 15% seen only once; the top ten take approximately 29%. Sequenced material: PBMCs, mostly from graft donor cells, taken 360 days after TCRalphabeta/CD19-depleted stem cell transplant. Source of these receptors: a boy under two years old who had a stem cell transplant for Wiskott-Aldrich syndrome, so the T cells may come from the graft donor.

This clonotype was found a few times. This rearrangement joins TRBV30 to TRBJ1-4; no reliable D call. This CDR3 spans 12 amino acids. CDR1 and CDR2 (germline): GTSNPN, SVGIG (reference sequence). Trimming took 1 base from V and 7 from J, leaving 7 bases between them. The CDR3 here is CAWSATSEKLFF. The CDR3 DNA sequence: TGTGCCTGGAGTGCGACGAGTGAAAAACTGTTTTTT.

V gene TRBV10-3 combines with J gene TRBJ2-7, with TRBD2 matching over 7 bases. The CDR3 has 14 residues. The trim removed 2 bases at V and 2 bases at J, leaving 3 bases unmatched. Germline CDR1 and CDR2: ENHRY and SYGVKD. The CDR3 nucleotides read TGTGCCATCAGTGAGGGGGGGGGACCCTACGAGCAGTACTTC. Protein sequence: CAISEGGGPYEQYF.

This clonotype was detected a few times. This chain uses TRBV2 with TRBJ2-7; 8 bases line up with TRBD1. The CDR3 spans 15 residues. CDR1 is SNHLY, CDR2 FYNNEI, per germline. Unmatched junction bases numbered 10, after V lost 6 bases and J lost 3 bases. The CDR3 loop is CASRADRGPIYEQYF. CDR3 nucleotides: TGTGCCAGCAGGGCCGACAGGGGCCCAATCTACGAGCAGTACTTC.

The chain uses TRBV12-3 or TRBV12-4 and TRBJ2-3; 9 bases line up with TRBD1. This CDR3 has 17 residues. Germline trimming cut 6 bases from V and 1 base from J; bases unmatched to any gene: 11. The CDR3 DNA is TGTGCCAGCAGCCCACCCACAGGGGGCACCCGCACAGATACGCAGTATTTT. It is translated as CASSPPTGGTRTDTQYF.

In this sample, this clonotype turned up a few times. Relative to the germline gene, one junction end is altered; a read error may explain this. V is TRBV24-1 and J is TRBJ2-5, with D possibly being TRBD1 (5 bases). CDR3 size: 15 residues. CDR1 and CDR2 from the germline V gene are KGHDR and SFDVKD. CDR3 sequence (DNA): TGTGCCACCAGTGTTTTGGGGTCAGGGCAAGAGACCCAGTACTTC. Amino acid sequence: CATSVLGSGQETQYF.

This chain joins TRBV2 and TRBJ2-7, with D perhaps matching TRBD2 (6 bases). CDR1 is SNHLY, CDR2 FYNNEI, per germline. Trimming took 5 bases from V and 0 from J, leaving 14 bases between them. The CDR3 extends over 15 amino acids. CDR3 amino acids: CASSTGDSGSYEQYF. In nucleotides, the CDR3 is TGTGCCAGCAGTACCGGTGATAGCGGCTCCTACGAGCAGTACTTC.

This sequence joins TRBV11-2 and TRBJ2-1, with TRBD2 identical over 8 bases. Unmatched junction bases numbered 12, after V lost 5 bases and J lost 3 bases. The CDR3 consists of 17 residues. Germline V CDR1 and CDR2: SGHAT, FQNNGV. CDR3 in amino acids: CASSTGRAGPLYNEQFF. The CDR3 DNA reads as TGTGCCAGCAGCACCGGGAGGGCCGGGCCACTCTACAATGAGCAGTTCTTC.

This clonotype showed up just a few times. This chain links TRBV5-1 with TRBJ1-2; 8 bases map to TRBD1. V shed 3 bases and J 4 bases; nucleotides not matched to a gene: 17. The CDR3 is made up of 18 amino acids. The V gene's germline CDR1 is SGHRS and CDR2 YFSETQ. The DNA of the CDR3 is TGCGCCAGCAGCTCCACCTCAACCGGGACAGGTTTTGGCTATGGCTACACCTTC. Translating gives CASSSTSTGTGFGYGYTF.

This clonotype has only a few counts. This chain joins TRBV4-3 and TRBJ2-7; D is possibly TRBD1 (5 bases). CDR1 and CDR2 from the germline V gene are LGHNA and YSLEER. This CDR3 has 17 amino acids. V was clipped by 0 bases and J by 0 bases, with 15 bases between them. CDR3 protein: CASSQDRRQSSSYEQYF. The CDR3 nucleotides are TGCGCCAGCAGCCAAGACCGGCGACAGTCGAGCTCCTACGAGCAGTACTTC.

V is TRBV6-4 and J is TRBJ2-5, with D perhaps being TRBD1 or TRBD2 (5 bases each). CDR3 length: 14 residues. Germline lookup yields CDR1 MRHNA and CDR2 SNTAGT. V was shortened by 0 bases and J by 5 bases, with 10 bases between the two germline ends. Here the CDR3 reads CASSDSRGRETQYF. The DNA for the CDR3 is TGTGCCAGCAGTGACTCGAGGGGCCGTGAGACCCAGTACTTC.

The CDR3 loop is CASSLWVGEAGELFF. The CDR3 DNA reads as TGCGCCAGCAGCTTGTGGGTCGGTGAGGCCGGGGAGCTGTTTTTT. The chain is built from TRBV5-1 and TRBJ2-2; D gene uncertain. This CDR3 contains 15 residues. Germline loops: CDR1 SGHRS, CDR2 YFSETQ. The V and J ends lost 1 base and 6 bases respectively, with 13 bases between them. Full variable domain (remainder filled in from reference TRBV5-1 and TRBJ2-2): KAGVTQTPRYLIKTRGQQVTLSCSPISGHRSVSWYQQTPGQGLQFLFEYFSETQRNKGNFPGRFSGRQFSNSRSEMNVSTLELGDSALYLCASSLWVGEAGELFFGEGSRLTVL.

This clonotype has more than one count but fewer than ten. J is TRBJ2-2 and V is TRBV7-2, with 7 bases fitting TRBD1. CDR3 length: 17 residues. Trimming removed 5 bases from V and 1 base from J; junction bases left unmatched: 10. In germline, CDR1 is SGHTA, CDR2 FQGNSA. CDR3 DNA sequence: TGTGCCAGCAGCGTGACGGGACGGACAGGGAACACCGGGGAGCTGTTTTTT. As protein: CASSVTGRTGNTGELFF.

The table lists this clonotype with a few counts. The V call is TRBV4-1, the J call TRBJ2-3; possible D gene TRBD1, 6 bases. CDR1 and CDR2 from the germline V gene are MGHRA and YSYEKL. This CDR3 has 15 amino acids. Trimming stripped 2 bases from V and 7 bases from J, with 16 bases between. CDR3 in DNA: TGCGCCAGCAGCCAATGGTCTACAGGGTTAAATACGCAGTATTTT. Its protein is CASSQWSTGLNTQYF.

The table lists this clonotype with many counts. The genes are TRBV12-3 or TRBV12-4 and TRBJ1-2; 9 nucleotides align to TRBD1. The CDR3 totals 13 residues. With 8 bases clipped from V and 8 bases from J, the junction kept 9 bases outside the gene matches. The CDR3 region is CASRTGAWDGYTF. The CDR3 bases are TGTGCCAGCCGGACAGGGGCTTGGGACGGCTACACCTTC.

The chain uses TRBV7-9 and TRBJ2-3; no reliable D call. Trimming removed 0 bases at V and 4 bases at J, with 5 bases between. The CDR3 totals 13 residues. From germline, CDR1 is SEHNR and CDR2 FQNEAQ (reference sequence). The CDR3 sequence is CASSLAPADTQYF. CDR3 nucleotides: TGTGCCAGCAGCTTAGCTCCTGCAGATACGCAGTATTTT.

This sequence joins TRBV3-1 and TRBJ2-2, with D perhaps matching TRBD2 (5 bases). The CDR3 has 17 residues. Trimming left V 5 bases short and J 3 bases short, with 19 bases between. Germline CDR1 LGHDT, CDR2 YNNKEL (reference sequence). In DNA, the CDR3 is TGTGCCAGCAGCAAGACTAAAAAAAGGTTGGACACCGGGGAGCTGTTTTTT. Protein sequence: CASSKTKKRLDTGELFF.

V usage is TRBV6-5 and J usage is TRBJ1-1, with a weak D call TRBD1 (6 bases). CDR3 size: 15 residues. Trimming shortened V by 4 bases and J by 0 bases, and 12 bases separated the two germline ends. The germline V gene has CDR1 MNHEY and CDR2 SVGAGI. CDR3 sequence: CASSSPGQMNTEAFF. The DNA for the CDR3 is TGTGCCAGCAGTTCCCCCGGACAGATGAACACTGAAGCTTTCTTT.

The chain uses TRBV7-2 and TRBJ2-7, with 9 positions matching TRBD2. V was pared by 7 bases and J by 4 bases, with 8 bases of the junction left unmatched. This CDR3 has 14 amino acids. The germline gives CDR1 SGHTA, CDR2 FQGNSA. The DNA for the CDR3 is TGTGCCAGCACCCAGGGCGGGAGGGCATACGAGCAGTACTTC. This translates into CASTQGGRAYEQYF.

This clonotype was seen a handful of times. V gene TRBV19 combines with J gene TRBJ2-2; the D gene is possibly TRBD2 (6 bases). The germline V gene encodes CDR1 LNHDA and CDR2 SQIVND (reference sequence). CDR3 size: 14 residues. V lost 7 bases, J lost 6 bases, and 15 bases lay in between. CDR3 sequence reads: CASNKRGGPGELFF. The DNA for the CDR3 is TGTGCCAGTAATAAAAGAGGAGGGCCCGGGGAGCTGTTTTTT.

This clonotype has at least ten counts. The chain carries TRBV5-5 and TRBJ1-1; no definite D call. The CDR3 extends over 13 amino acids. The germline gives CDR1 SGHKS, CDR2 YYEKEE (reference sequence). V was trimmed by 4 bases and J by 1 base, leaving 8 bases between them. The CDR3 spells CASSRTANTEAFF. DNA of the CDR3: TGTGCCAGCAGCAGAACAGCGAACACTGAAGCTTTCTTT.